The 7 T cell receptor beta chains below were found in one sample sequenced in a study of siplizumab effects on memory and regulatory T cells. The method was immunoSEQ multiplex PCR; TCRdb's version includes in-frame clones alone and lacks a portion of them. There are more than 60,000 clones in the sample; approximately 96% occur only once, and approximately 0.1% lies in the top ten. The sequencing input was naive CD8+ T cells sorted from blood. The receptors here all came from a human donor in good health.

The rearrangement links TRBV9 to TRBJ2-3; tentative D call: TRBD2 (6 bases). The V end was cut by 4 bases, the J end by 2 bases, with 17 bases between. Germline loops: CDR1 SGDLS, CDR2 YYNGEE. The CDR3 runs to 16 residues. The CDR3 DNA follows: TGTGCCAGCAGCCCCAGAGGGACTTTTAACACAGATACGCAGTATTTT. Encoded protein: CASSPRGTFNTDTQYF.

This chain uses TRBV19 with TRBJ2-7, with TRBD1 identical over 8 bases. Germline V CDR1 and CDR2: LNHDA, SQIVND (reference sequence). The CDR3 is made up of 13 amino acids. The ends lost 5 bases at V and 3 bases at J; junction bases unmatched: 3. The CDR3 DNA reads as TGTGCCAGTAGTGTCGGACAGGGCTACGAGCAGTACTTC. It specifies CASSVGQGYEQYF.

The chain links TRBV5-6 to TRBJ1-2, with unresolved D. Germline V gene data show CDR1 as SGHDT and CDR2 as YYEEEE. The ends were cut back, 4 bases at V and 6 bases at J, with 16 bases in the middle. This CDR3 has 14 residues. CDR3 DNA sequence: TGTGCCAGCAGCCCCCCGGACCTAGGAAATGGCTACACCTTC. Translating it yields CASSPPDLGNGYTF.

The chain uses TRBV4-3 and TRBJ1-2, with D perhaps matching TRBD1 (5 bases). This CDR3 region has 14 residues. CDR1 and CDR2 from the germline V gene are LGHNA and YSLEER. Trimming left V 0 bases short and J 0 bases short, with 5 bases between. Here the CDR3 DNA reads TGCGCCAGCAGCCAAGAGACAGCTAACTATGGCTACACCTTC. Translating gives CASSQETANYGYTF.

The V gene is TRBV6-5, the J gene TRBJ2-1; 8 bases align to TRBD1. Germline loops: CDR1 MNHEY, CDR2 SVGAGI. The V gene end was trimmed by 3 bases and the J gene end by 3 bases; junction bases not matched to a gene: 4. This CDR3 spans 15 amino acids. Here the CDR3 DNA reads TGTGCCAGCAGTTATGGGACAGGAGACTACAATGAGCAGTTCTTC. Protein: CASSYGTGDYNEQFF.

This chain links TRBV9 with TRBJ2-3; D assignment may be TRBD1 or TRBD2 (7 bases each). The germline V and J ends were trimmed by 4 bases and 2 bases, with 17 bases remaining between them. The CDR3 consists of 16 residues. Per the germline V gene, CDR1 is SGDLS and CDR2 is YYNGEE. The CDR3 region is CASSPGGGQLTDTQYF. The CDR3 nucleotides read TGTGCCAGCAGCCCAGGGGGGGGACAACTCACAGATACGCAGTATTTT. The entire variable domain, with the rest obtained from reference TRBV9 and TRBJ2-3, is as follows: DSGVTQTPKHLITATGQRVTLRCSPRSGDLSVYWYQQSLDQGLQFLIQYYNGEERAKGNILERFSAQQFPDLHSELNLSSLELGDSALYFCASSPGGGQLTDTQYFGPGTRLTVL.

The chain employs TRBV28 and TRBJ1-4; D gene uncertain. The CDR3 contains 12 residues. Between the trimmed V and J ends, which lost 4 bases and 3 bases, there was a span of 3 bases. The V gene's germline CDR1 is MDHEN and CDR2 SYDVKM. The CDR3 spells CASSWANEKLFF. In DNA form, the CDR3 reads TGTGCCAGCAGTTGGGCTAATGAAAAACTGTTTTTT.